The 28 T cell receptor beta chains given below trace back to one sample, sequenced in a study of identical twins. Via MiXCR, TCRdb re-called the 5' RACE reads, giving one row per CDR3 protein. The table has around 510,000 distinct CDR3 sequences, 14% seen once. Separately, the same data were catalogued under a study of yellow fever vaccine responses in identical twins.

What was sequenced was CD4+ T cells sorted from blood. Receptor source: a woman between 18 and 29 years old in good health.

In this sample, this clonotype turned up many times. V usage is TRBV15 and J usage is TRBJ1-2, with D unresolved. The germline V and J ends were trimmed by 0 bases and 14 bases, with 16 bases remaining between them. Germline lookup yields CDR1 LNHNV and CDR2 YYDKDF (reference sequence). The CDR3 sequence is 13 residues long. The CDR3 here is CATSRDLSMSLTF. CDR3 in DNA: TGTGCCACCAGCAGAGATCTATCGATGAGCCTAACCTTC.

This clonotype turned up a few times. The genes are TRBV3-1 and TRBJ2-1, with 11 bases lining up with TRBD2. V lost 0 bases to trimming and J lost 0 bases; unmatched junction nucleotides: 4. The length of the CDR3 is 18 residues. Germline V gives CDR1 LGHDT, CDR2 YNNKEL (reference sequence). The CDR3 is CASSQDPTSGISYNEQFF. The CDR3 DNA reads TGTGCCAGCAGCCAAGATCCGACTAGCGGGATCTCCTACAATGAGCAGTTCTTC.

This chain links TRBV2 with TRBJ1-5, with 11 bases lining up with TRBD1. The trim removed 5 bases at V and 5 bases at J, leaving 8 bases unmatched. CDR1 is SNHLY and CDR2 is FYNNEI in the germline V gene. The CDR3 totals 16 residues. The CDR3 loop reads CASSPRTGGADQPQHF. The CDR3 bases are TGTGCCAGCAGTCCCCGGACAGGGGGCGCCGATCAGCCCCAGCATTTT.

This chain joins TRBV20-1 and TRBJ2-1; a possible D gene is TRBD2 (6 bases). V was pared by 1 base and J by 6 bases, with 10 bases between. The CDR3 loop spans 13 amino acids. Germline V gene lookup returns CDR1 DFQATT and CDR2 SNEGSKA (reference sequence). This chain's CDR3 is CSARGLVTNEQFF. The CDR3 DNA reads as TGCAGTGCTAGAGGACTAGTGACCAATGAGCAGTTCTTC.

The table lists this clonotype with many counts. The CDR3 nucleotides read TGTGCCAGCAGCCACTCTGGGGCCAACGTCCTGACTTTC. Translating it yields CASSHSGANVLTF. The rearrangement links TRBV12-3 or TRBV12-4 to TRBJ2-6; D unclear. V was clipped by 6 bases and J by 0 bases, with 3 bases between them. This CDR3 has 13 amino acids.

J is TRBJ2-7 and V is TRBV6-5; 7 bases are shared with TRBD2. The ends lost 1 base at V and 2 bases at J; junction bases unmatched: 5. Germline V CDR1 and CDR2: MNHEY, SVGAGI. The length of the CDR3 is 15 residues. The CDR3 here is CASSYWRGSAYEQYF. DNA of the CDR3: TGTGCCAGCAGTTACTGGCGGGGGTCCGCCTACGAGCAGTACTTC.

This clonotype was seen only a few times. This chain uses TRBV7-2 with TRBJ2-5; 9 bases are a match to TRBD1. Looked up from germline, CDR1 is SGHTA and CDR2 is FQGNSA. V dropped 2 bases and J dropped 5; count of bases not matched to a gene: 12. The CDR3 has 17 amino acids. CDR3 DNA sequence: TGTGCCAGCAGCTTAATGGATCTATCAGGGACAGGGGAGACCCAGTACTTC. This translates into CASSLMDLSGTGETQYF.

There are a few counts of this clonotype. The genes are TRBV20-1 and TRBJ2-1; 11 positions agree with TRBD2. Trimming at V came to 6 bases and at J to 4 bases, leaving 8 bases not matched to a gene. There are 15 residues in the CDR3. Germline V CDR1 and CDR2: DFQATT, SNEGSKA (reference sequence). The CDR3 bases are TGCAGTGCGCCCCCGCTAGCGGGGGGATACAATGAGCAGTTCTTC. Amino acids: CSAPPLAGGYNEQFF.

This clonotype was observed a few times. The chain employs TRBV5-6 and TRBJ2-5; D call uncertain. This CDR3 is built from 16 residues. Germline CDR1 and CDR2: SGHDT and YYEEEE. Trimming took off 4 bases at V and 4 bases at J, with 20 bases between the two ends. In nucleotides, the CDR3 is TGTGCCAGCAGCCGACCTCAGGCCTCCCTGGGAGAGACCCAGTACTTC. Amino acid sequence: CASSRPQASLGETQYF.

This clonotype has only a few counts. This CDR3 is CASSLFEQAHSPLHF. The CDR3 DNA follows: TGTGCCAGCAGTTTATTTGAACAGGCGCACTCACCCCTCCACTTT. The rearrangement uses TRBV27 and TRBJ1-6; TRBD1 is a possible D gene (5 bases). The CDR3 contains 15 residues. Trimming cost V 1 base and J 10 bases, with 14 bases left between them. In germline, CDR1 is MNHEY, CDR2 SMNVEV (reference sequence).

This clonotype was observed a few times. This chain joins TRBV3-1 and TRBJ2-1; 12 bases line up with TRBD1. The CDR3 spans 16 residues. V gave up 2 bases and J gave up 7 bases; unmatched junction bases: 6. From germline, CDR1 is LGHDT and CDR2 YNNKEL (reference sequence). The CDR3 DNA reads as TGTGCCAGCAGCCAAACTCCGGGACAGGGGGCGAATGAGCAGTTCTTC. Its translation: CASSQTPGQGANEQFF.

This clonotype has more than one count but fewer than ten. The V and J genes are TRBV20-1 and TRBJ2-3, with D perhaps matching TRBD1 or TRBD2 (5 bases each). Trimming removed 6 bases at V and 3 bases at J, with 13 bases between. The CDR3 totals 13 residues. In germline, CDR1 is DFQATT, CDR2 SNEGSKA (reference sequence). The CDR3 reads CSAASGTTDTQYF. In nucleotides, the CDR3 is TGCAGTGCGGCGTCGGGGACGACAGATACGCAGTATTTT.

This clonotype was seen at least ten times. This chain links TRBV5-6 with TRBJ2-7, with 11 bases fitting TRBD2. The CDR3 consists of 15 residues. Losses at the gene ends were 3 bases for V and 4 bases for J; bases not matched to a gene: 6. The germline V gene encodes CDR1 SGHDT and CDR2 YYEEEE. The DNA of the CDR3 is TGTGCCAGCAGCTCCCGGTGGACTAGCGGGTACGAGCAGTACTTC. Translating it yields CASSSRWTSGYEQYF.

This clonotype has at least ten counts. The chain's CDR3 is CASSLLIGQGHQPQHF. DNA for the CDR3: TGTGCCAGCAGTTTATTAATAGGACAGGGTCATCAGCCCCAGCATTTT. The genes are TRBV12-3 or TRBV12-4 and TRBJ1-5; 8 bases fit TRBD1. This CDR3 is built from 16 residues. Trimming at V came to 2 bases and at J to 5 bases, leaving 8 bases not matched to a gene.

This clonotype appeared a few times. This chain connects TRBV27 to TRBJ2-3; 11 nucleotides match TRBD2. J lost 7 bases, V lost 5 bases, and 8 bases had no gene match. This CDR3 contains 15 residues. Germline loops: CDR1 MNHEY, CDR2 SMNVEV (reference sequence). For the CDR3, the DNA is TGTGCCAGCAGTGCTCTAGCGGGGGGAGAGAATACGCAGTATTTT. It translates to CASSALAGGENTQYF.

The sample holds many counts of this clonotype. V and J are TRBV5-4 and TRBJ2-5; D is unresolved. Germline assignment: CDR1 SGHNT and CDR2 YYREEE (reference sequence). The CDR3 covers 15 residues. V lost 6 bases to trimming and J lost 1 base, with 16 bases between them. This chain's CDR3 is CASNYALGAQETQYF. The CDR3 bases are TGTGCCAGCAACTACGCCCTCGGAGCCCAAGAGACCCAGTACTTC.

This clonotype has ten or more counts. The gene calls are TRBV24-1 and TRBJ2-7; perhaps TRBD1 as D (6 bases). CDR1 and CDR2 (germline): KGHDR, SFDVKD. The CDR3 is 14 amino acids. Trimming stripped 5 bases from V and 5 bases from J, with 15 bases between. CDR3 loop: CATSAQGKSDEQYF. As DNA, the CDR3 is TGTGCCACCAGTGCGCAGGGGAAGAGCGACGAGCAGTACTTC.

In this sample, this clonotype turned up a few times. This sequence joins TRBV9 and TRBJ1-3; D is uncertain. This CDR3 contains 15 residues. Germline loops: CDR1 SGDLS, CDR2 YYNGEE. The germline V and J ends were trimmed by 0 bases and 4 bases, with 11 bases remaining between them. The CDR3 nucleotides read TGTGCCAGCAGCGTAGGAAGCGGGATGGGAAACACCATATATTTT. Residues: CASSVGSGMGNTIYF.

The genes are TRBV5-1 and TRBJ2-5; the D call may be TRBD1 or TRBD2 (5 bases each). Germline CDR1 is SGHRS and CDR2 is YFSETQ. The V end lost 5 bases, the J end lost 2 bases, and 16 bases lay between the germline ends. The CDR3 covers 15 residues. The CDR3 here is CASSLGAWGQETQYF. As DNA, the CDR3 is TGCGCCAGCAGTCTCGGGGCCTGGGGACAAGAGACCCAGTACTTC.

The chain carries TRBV19 and TRBJ2-1, with TRBD2 matching 9 bases. Per the germline V gene, CDR1 is LNHDA and CDR2 is SQIVND (reference sequence). V was pared by 5 bases and J by 1 base, with 6 bases of the junction left unmatched. The CDR3 has 16 amino acids. CDR3 coding DNA: TGTGCCAGTAGTCGAGTAGCGGGAGTATCCTACAATGAGCAGTTCTTC. It yields the protein CASSRVAGVSYNEQFF. Using reference TRBV19 and TRBJ2-1 for the parts outside the CDR3, the full variable domain is DGGITQSPKYLFRKEGQNVTLSCEQNLNHDAMYWYRQDPGQGLRLIYYSQIVNDFQKGDIAEGYSVSREKKESFPLTVTSAQKNPTAFYLCASSRVAGVSYNEQFFGPGTRLTVL.

This clonotype was detected only a few times. The chain recombines TRBV28 with TRBJ1-1, with no clear D. Germline CDR1 MDHEN, CDR2 SYDVKM. Trimming took off 7 bases at V and 0 bases at J, with 18 bases between the two ends. The CDR3 runs 16 residues. The DNA of the CDR3 is TGTGCCAGCACCGAGCGGGGTCGGATTATGAACACTGAAGCTTTCTTT. Residues: CASTERGRIMNTEAFF.

The chain is built from TRBV3-1 and TRBJ2-5; tentative D call: TRBD1 (7 bases). V lost 4 bases and J 2 bases, leaving 20 bases between the germline ends. CDR3 length: 17 amino acids. Germline V lookup: CDR1 LGHDT, CDR2 YNNKEL (reference sequence). The DNA for the CDR3 is TGTGCCAGCAGCCGAGACATCACTAGCAGGGGGCAAGAGACCCAGTACTTC. Translation: CASSRDITSRGQETQYF.

Ten or more counts support this clonotype. V is TRBV25-1 and J is TRBJ2-7; D gene ambiguous. Germline CDR1 MGHDK, CDR2 SYGVNS. With 0 bases removed from V and 1 base from J, the gap between germline ends came to 7 bases. CDR3 length: 14 residues. The CDR3 DNA is TGTGCCAGCAGTGAATACGGATCTTCCTACGAGCAGTACTTC. Protein: CASSEYGSSYEQYF.

This clonotype was counted at least ten times. The chain carries TRBV4-2 and TRBJ2-7; D is possibly TRBD2 (5 bases). The length of the CDR3 is 16 residues. Trimming left V 0 bases short and J 6 bases short, with 18 bases between. The V gene's germline CDR1 is LGHNA and CDR2 YNFKEQ. CDR3 bases: TGTGCCAGCAGCCAAGATTCCGCAGTACTAGTCTCCGAGCAGTACTTC. Amino acids: CASSQDSAVLVSEQYF.

This chain links TRBV11-3 with TRBJ2-2; no definite D call. There are 13 residues in the CDR3. Germline CDR1 reads SGHNT; CDR2 reads YENEEA. Trimming removed 7 bases from V and 6 bases from J, with 12 bases in between. Here the CDR3 DNA reads TGTGCCAGCAAATTGACCCCTTCCGGGGAGCTGTTTTTT. Residues: CASKLTPSGELFF.

The chain is built from TRBV27 and TRBJ2-1; 9 bases map to TRBD2. Looked up from germline, CDR1 is MNHEY and CDR2 is SMNVEV (reference sequence). V trimming: 3 bases; J trimming: 3 bases; junction bases outside the gene matches: 3. The CDR3 has 15 residues. CDR3 DNA: TGTGCCAGCAGTTTGGGACTAGCCATCTACAATGAGCAGTTCTTC. Its translation: CASSLGLAIYNEQFF.

The chain has TRBV4-2 and TRBJ2-3; possible D gene TRBD2, 6 bases. The CDR3 runs to 15 residues. Trimming removed 1 base from V and 3 bases from J, with 11 bases in between. Germline-derived CDR1 and CDR2 are LGHNA and YNFKEQ. CDR3 sequence: CASSQASRETDTQYF. DNA for the CDR3: TGTGCCAGCAGCCAAGCGTCCCGGGAGACAGATACGCAGTATTTT.

The chain couples TRBV5-1 to TRBJ2-7; unclear D gene. The CDR3 contains 16 residues. The germline V and J ends were trimmed by 0 bases and 2 bases, with 15 bases remaining between them. Germline values: CDR1 SGHRS, CDR2 YFSETQ. CDR3 nucleotides: TGCGCCAGCAGCTTGGGGCAGGAGAAGAGGACCTACGAGCAGTACTTC. This codes for CASSLGQEKRTYEQYF.